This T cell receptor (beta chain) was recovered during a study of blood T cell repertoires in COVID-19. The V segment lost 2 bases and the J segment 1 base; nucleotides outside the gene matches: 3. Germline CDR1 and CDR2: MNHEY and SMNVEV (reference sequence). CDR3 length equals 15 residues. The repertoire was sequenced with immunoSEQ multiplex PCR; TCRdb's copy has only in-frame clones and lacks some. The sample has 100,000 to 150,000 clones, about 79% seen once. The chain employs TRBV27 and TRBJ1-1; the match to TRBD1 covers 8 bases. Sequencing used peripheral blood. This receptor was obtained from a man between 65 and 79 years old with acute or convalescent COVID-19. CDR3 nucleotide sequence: TGTGCCAGCAGTTTAATCGGACAGGGGAACACTGAAGCTTTCTTT. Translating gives CASSLIGQGNTEAFF.